One T cell receptor (beta chain) is described in this entry. Antigen: not known. This entry belongs to a study of CD4 T cells in relation to SARS-CoV-2 and coronaviruses. Study at large: Crossreactive spike epitopes shared across donors were mapped to their HLA restriction. General study results and limits: Roughly three fifths of donors had memory CD4+ clonotypes crossrecognizing SARS-CoV-2 and common cold coronavirus spike. No donor gave both pre-pandemic and post-infection samples.

Profiled with immunoSEQ multiplex PCR; TCRdb holds only in-frame clones, not every one. Found here are 65,000 or so clones, approximately 94% of them singletons; the top ten hold 0.13% to 0.15%. V was trimmed by 2 bases and J by 7 bases, leaving 12 bases between them. The CDR3 has 13 residues. Germline loops: CDR1 SGHDT, CDR2 YYEEEE. The unexposed donors gave CD4+ T cells in 2011-2018, prior to COVID-19. The clonotype was recovered from a human donor in good health. The chain carries TRBV5-6 and TRBJ2-5, with a tentative D call TRBD2 (5 bases). The sequencing input was naive CD4+ T cells from PBMCs. Subset described: naive CD4+ T cells isolated by negative enrichment. The CDR3 loop reads CASSLGRGGTQYF. In DNA form, the CDR3 reads TGTGCCAGCAGCTTAGGCCGCGGAGGGACCCAGTACTTC.